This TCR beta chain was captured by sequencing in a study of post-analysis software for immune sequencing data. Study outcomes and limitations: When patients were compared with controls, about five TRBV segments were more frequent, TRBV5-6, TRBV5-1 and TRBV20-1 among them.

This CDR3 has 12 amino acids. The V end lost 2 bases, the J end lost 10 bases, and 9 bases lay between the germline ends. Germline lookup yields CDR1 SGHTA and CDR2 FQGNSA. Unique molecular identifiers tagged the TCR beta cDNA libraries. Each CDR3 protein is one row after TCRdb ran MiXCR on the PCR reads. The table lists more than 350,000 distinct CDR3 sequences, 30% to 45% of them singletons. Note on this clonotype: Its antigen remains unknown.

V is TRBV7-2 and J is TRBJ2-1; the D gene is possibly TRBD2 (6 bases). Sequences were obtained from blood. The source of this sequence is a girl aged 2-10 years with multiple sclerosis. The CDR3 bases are TGTGCCAGCAGCTTACAGGAGGGGGAGCAGTTCTTC. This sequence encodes CASSLQEGEQFF.